This TCR beta chain was sequenced during a study of liver allograft versus peripheral blood T cells. Study overall: Transplanted-liver T cell receptor repertoires were compared with recipients' peripheral blood repertoires.

The CDR3 consists of 15 residues. V was clipped by 0 bases and J by 2 bases, with 10 bases between them. Germline values: CDR1 SGHAT, CDR2 FQNNGV. Each CDR3 protein is one row after TCRdb ran MiXCR on the reads. The sample has some 5,600 distinct CDR3 sequences, 14% seen once. Study-level findings and limits: T cell receptor repertoires inside liver allografts reportedly differed from those in peripheral blood.

A word on this clonotype: As yet, its antigen is unknown.

This receptor was identified in a human patient who had a liver transplant. Some T cells may have come from the graft donor. This chain connects TRBV11-2 to TRBJ1-2; D gene uncertain. CDR3 sequence: CASSLDHPGNYGYTF. CDR3 DNA: TGTGCCAGCAGCTTAGATCACCCGGGAAACTATGGCTACACCTTC. Together with reference TRBV11-2 and TRBJ1-2, the CDR3 gives the full variable domain: EAGVAQSPRYKIIEKRQSVAFWCNPISGHATLYWYQQILGQGPKLLIQFQNNGVVDDSQLPKDRFSAERLKGVDSTLKIQPAKLEDSAVYLCASSLDHPGNYGYTFGSGTRLTVV.